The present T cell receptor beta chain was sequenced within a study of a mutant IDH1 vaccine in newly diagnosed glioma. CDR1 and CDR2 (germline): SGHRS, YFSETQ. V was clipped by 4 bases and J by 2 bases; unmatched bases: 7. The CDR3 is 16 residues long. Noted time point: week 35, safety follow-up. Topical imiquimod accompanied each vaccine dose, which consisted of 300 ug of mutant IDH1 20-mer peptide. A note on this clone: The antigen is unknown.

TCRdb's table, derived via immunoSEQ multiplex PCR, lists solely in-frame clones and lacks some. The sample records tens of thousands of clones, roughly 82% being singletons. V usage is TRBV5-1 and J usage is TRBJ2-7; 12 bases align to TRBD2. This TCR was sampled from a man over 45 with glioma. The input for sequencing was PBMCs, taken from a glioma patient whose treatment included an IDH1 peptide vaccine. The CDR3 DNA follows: TGCGCCAGCAGCGGCCCTCTAGCGGGAGGGCCCTACGAGCAGTACTTC. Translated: CASSGPLAGGPYEQYF.